Detailed here is one TCR beta chain. It lacks a known antigen. The input lacks base qualities; no much larger clone sits a single base away. The sample belongs to a study of cytomegalovirus exposure and HLA in healthy donors (dated 2017 in TCRdb). Turning to the overall study: The 500 to 800 repertoires of the first cohort and the 120 or so validation repertoires were produced on the same platform, according to a later analysis. To predict cytomegalovirus infection status, the study brought together high-throughput TCR immunosequencing, statistical association of individual TCRs with disease status, and machine learning. The study aimed to test whether cataloging public T cell receptors could reveal signatures of past pathogen exposure. In addition to the first cohort of 650 to 800 subjects, a separate validation cohort of approximately 110 different subjects was used. Study-wide conclusions, independent of this receptor: Of the cluster scores, around 95% were above 0 in a later analysis, which found that TCRs clustered in the first cohort also tended to co-occur in the 90 to 150 validation repertoires. The study gave a list of some 150 TCR beta chains associated with cytomegalovirus. According to the authors, the approach could potentially be generalized to other disease states and immunological phenotypes. Most TCR sequences were seen in very few donors, while some public TCRs were found in many individuals. A few of the identified cytomegalovirus-associated TCR beta chains were confirmed in vitro to be specific for cytomegalovirus antigens. All 120 or so repertoires were used to score co-occurrence in the validation cohort in a later analysis, because that analysis had no HLA typing for the cohort. The classifier was reported to diagnose cytomegalovirus status with high specificity and sensitivity in both the original cohort and the validation cohort.

Compared with germline, V lacks 6 bases and J lacks 5 bases; bases without a gene match: 8. CDR1 and CDR2 (SNHLY, FYNNEI) derive from the germline V gene. The CDR3 sequence holds 16 residues, the cysteine and phenylalanine included. The sequence is cut down to CDR3 DNA, 48 bases in frame from base 1. Preparation of the library involved the immunoSEQ multiplex PCR assay. The paper's data handling went like this. A statistical classification framework was developed to diagnose cytomegalovirus status using the catalog of TCR beta chain sequences. TCRdb re-hosts the immuneACCESS table, in-frame sequences only. Its copies lack some clones; in the studies checked, an unresolved V gene accounts for under half of them, and the cause for the rest is not known. V, J and clone size derive from that table, while D and trimming were established from the DNA sequence. The sample table lists some 120,000 clones, more than 70% of them with a count of one. The ten largest clonotypes hold 2.1% of the sample.

Separate from the approximately 670-subject first cohort, the validation cohort of about 130 subjects was the group to which the donors belonged. The TCR comes from a woman in her twenties or thirties in good health and CMV-seronegative. The rearrangement joined TRBV2 to TRBJ2-3, and 13 junction bases match TRBD2. Sequences were obtained from PBMCs. The nucleotide sequence reads TGTGCCAGCAGGCAACTAGCGGGGGGGCTTGGAGATACGCAGTATTTT. Its protein reads: CASRQLAGGLGDTQYF.